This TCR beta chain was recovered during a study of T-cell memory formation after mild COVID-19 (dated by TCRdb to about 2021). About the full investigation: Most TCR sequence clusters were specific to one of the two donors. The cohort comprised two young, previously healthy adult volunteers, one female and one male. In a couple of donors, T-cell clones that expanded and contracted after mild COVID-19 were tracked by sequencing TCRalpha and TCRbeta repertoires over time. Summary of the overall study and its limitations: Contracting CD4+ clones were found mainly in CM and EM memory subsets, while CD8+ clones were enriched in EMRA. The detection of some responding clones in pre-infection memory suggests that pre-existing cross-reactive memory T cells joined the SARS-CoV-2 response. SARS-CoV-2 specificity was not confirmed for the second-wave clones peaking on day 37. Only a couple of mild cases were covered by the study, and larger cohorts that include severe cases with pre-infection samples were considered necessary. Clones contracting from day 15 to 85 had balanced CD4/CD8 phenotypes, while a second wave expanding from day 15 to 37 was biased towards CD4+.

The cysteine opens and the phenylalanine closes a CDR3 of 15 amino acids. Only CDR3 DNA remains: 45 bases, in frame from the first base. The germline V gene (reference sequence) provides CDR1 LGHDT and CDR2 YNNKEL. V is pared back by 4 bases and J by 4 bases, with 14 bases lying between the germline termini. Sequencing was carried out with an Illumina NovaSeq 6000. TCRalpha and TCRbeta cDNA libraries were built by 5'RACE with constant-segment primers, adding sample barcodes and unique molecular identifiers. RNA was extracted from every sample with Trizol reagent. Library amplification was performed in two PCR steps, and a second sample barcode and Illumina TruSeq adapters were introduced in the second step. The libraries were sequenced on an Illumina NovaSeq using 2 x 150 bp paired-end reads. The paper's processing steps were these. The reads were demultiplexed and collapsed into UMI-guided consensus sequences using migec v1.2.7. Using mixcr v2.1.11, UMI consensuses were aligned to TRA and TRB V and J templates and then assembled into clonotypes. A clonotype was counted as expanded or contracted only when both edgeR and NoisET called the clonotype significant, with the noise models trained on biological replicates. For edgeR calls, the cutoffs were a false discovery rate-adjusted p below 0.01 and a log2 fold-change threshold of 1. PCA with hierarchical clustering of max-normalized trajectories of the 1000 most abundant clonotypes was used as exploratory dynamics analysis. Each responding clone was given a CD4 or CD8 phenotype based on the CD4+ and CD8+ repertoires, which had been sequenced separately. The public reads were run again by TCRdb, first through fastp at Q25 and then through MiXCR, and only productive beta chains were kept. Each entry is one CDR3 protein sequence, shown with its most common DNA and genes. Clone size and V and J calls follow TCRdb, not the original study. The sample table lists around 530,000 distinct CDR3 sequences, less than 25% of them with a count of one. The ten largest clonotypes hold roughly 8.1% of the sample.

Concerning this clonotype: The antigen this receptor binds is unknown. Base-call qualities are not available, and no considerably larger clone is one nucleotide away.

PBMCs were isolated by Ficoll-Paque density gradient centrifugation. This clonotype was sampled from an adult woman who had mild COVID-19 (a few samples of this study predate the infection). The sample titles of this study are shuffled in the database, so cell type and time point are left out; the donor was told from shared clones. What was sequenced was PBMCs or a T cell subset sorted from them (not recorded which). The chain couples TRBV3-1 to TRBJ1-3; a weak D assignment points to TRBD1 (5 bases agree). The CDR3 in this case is CASSLKGVSGNTIYF. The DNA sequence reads TGTGCCAGCAGCCTCAAAGGGGTTTCGGGAAACACCATATATTTT.